Listed below are T cell receptor beta chains from one sample, sequenced in a study of cytomegalovirus exposure and HLA in healthy donors. The data were produced by immunoSEQ multiplex PCR, yet TCRdb's version contains in-frame clones alone and is incomplete. This table holds around 150,000 clones, roughly 90% found once. The sequencing sample was made of PBMCs. These receptors were collected from a man younger than 30 in good health and CMV-seronegative. Each CDR3 is given with its conserved first and last residue. Fields, in order: D gene, J gene, V gene, clone size, CDR3 DNA, CDR3 protein. A D gene is named only where the DNA matches it firmly. The size field is filled for only some rows; it gives once, few, many or a size class.

NA TRBJ1-5 TRBV19 few TGTGCCAGTAGTATTCTACCTCCGGGTCAGCCCCAGCATTTT CASSILPPGQPQHF
NA TRBJ1-4 TRBV18 NA TGTGCCAGCTCACAGGGGGAAAAACTGTTTTTT CASSQGEKLFF
NA TRBJ2-6 TRBV7-9 once TGTGCCAGCAGCTCATCCCCCTCTGGGGCCAACGTCCTGACTTTC CASSSSPSGANVLTF
TRBD1 TRBJ1-6 TRBV19 NA TGTGCCAGTAATCCAGACAGGGGAGGTAATTCACCCCTCCACTTT CASNPDRGGNSPLHF
TRBD1 TRBJ1-5 TRBV6-5 NA TGTGCCAGCAGTCACGGACAGGGCAATCAGCCCCAGCATTTT CASSHGQGNQPQHF
TRBD2 TRBJ2-1 TRBV5-1 NA TGCGCCAGCAGCTCACGACTAGCGGGGGCCTACAATGAGCAGTTCTTC CASSSRLAGAYNEQFF
TRBD2 TRBJ2-1 TRBV4-3 NA TGCGCCAGCAGCCAAGAATCGGCTAGCGGGAGGGGTGAGCAGTTCTTC CASSQESASGRGEQFF
NA TRBJ2-1 TRBV6-1 NA TGTGCCAGCAAATTGGGACTCCTGTCTAATGAGCAGTTCTTC CASKLGLLSNEQFF
NA TRBJ1-1 TRBV9 once TGTGCCAGCAGCGTAGCTCCAGGGAATACTGAAGCTTTCTTT CASSVAPGNTEAFF
TRBD1 TRBJ2-1 TRBV11-2 NA TGTGCCAGCAGCTCTGGCAAAACAGGGGATCCCTACAATGAGCAGTTCTTC CASSSGKTGDPYNEQFF
NA TRBJ2-3 TRBV5-6 NA TGTGCCAGCAGCCTGCCAACCTTGAGACAGGCTAGCACAGATACGCAGTATTTT CASSLPTLRQASTDTQYF
TRBD1 TRBJ1-4 TRBV25-1 NA TGTGCCAGCAGTGAGTACAGGGGGCAAAAGGAAAAACTGTTTTTT CASSEYRGQKEKLFF
NA TRBJ1-5 TRBV7-8 NA TGTGCCAGCAGCGTAGGTTACAATCAGCCCCAGCATTTT CASSVGYNQPQHF
TRBD2 TRBJ2-1 TRBV7-3 NA TGTGCCAGCAGCTTACTGCCGGGGGGGAACTACAATGAGCAGTTCTTC CASSLLPGGNYNEQFF